These T cell receptor beta chains were read from a single sample in a study of low-dose radiotherapy and immunotherapy resistance in tumors. TCRdb passed the reads through MiXCR, listing each CDR3 protein once. The profile shows around 83,000 distinct CDR3 sequences, under 20% of them singletons. The sample consisted of PBMCs, taken before treatment. The receptors were gathered from a male donor with prostate cancer. Both conserved end residues are part of each CDR3. D genes are given only for firm matches. Part of the rows lack a size; the others show once, few, many or a class for expanded clones.

size	J	V	length	D	CDR3	DNA
many	TRBJ1-1	TRBV3-1	16	.	CASSQYRGAKNTEAFF	TGTGCCAGCAGCCAATATCGGGGTGCAAAGAACACTGAAGCTTTCTTT
many	TRBJ2-2	TRBV7-6	15	.	CASSLDARNTGELFF	TGTGCCAGCAGCTTAGACGCTAGGAACACCGGGGAGCTGTTTTTT
many	TRBJ1-1	TRBV28	15	.	CASSLGGSGNTEAFF	TGTGCCAGCAGTTTAGGGGGGAGCGGGAACACTGAAGCTTTCTTT
many	TRBJ1-2	TRBV5-1	15	.	CASSFGTGRNYGYTF	TGCGCCAGCAGCTTCGGGACGGGTAGGAACTATGGCTACACCTTC
many	TRBJ1-1	TRBV4-3	14	.	CASSQDRAVTEAFF	TGCGCCAGCAGCCAAGATCGGGCGGTAACTGAAGCTTTCTTT
many	TRBJ1-5	TRBV5-1	14	.	CASSPGGPGQPQHF	TGCGCCAGCAGTCCTGGCGGGCCTGGTCAGCCCCAGCATTTT
many	TRBJ1-2	TRBV7-2	14	TRBD1	CASSLGQGTGGYTF	TGTGCCAGCAGCTTAGGACAGGGAACGGGTGGCTACACCTTC
once	TRBJ2-7	TRBV11-2	19	TRBD2	CASSHTRGGRQSGSYEQYF	TGTGCCAGCAGCCACACCCGGGGGGGGAGACAGTCGGGCTCCTACGAGCAGTACTTC
many	TRBJ2-1	TRBV7-2	15	.	CASSLARVGYNEQFF	TGTGCCAGCAGCTTAGCCAGGGTAGGGTACAATGAGCAGTTCTTC
many	TRBJ1-1	TRBV5-1	14	.	CASSPLRGDTEAFF	TGCGCCAGCAGCCCCCTTAGGGGCGACACTGAAGCTTTCTTT
many	TRBJ2-7	TRBV20-1	15	TRBD2	CSASPTSGYAYEQYF	TGCAGTGCTAGCCCTACTAGCGGATACGCCTACGAGCAGTACTTC
many	TRBJ2-7	TRBV12-3/TRBV12-4	13	TRBD1	CASSLGTGGEQYF	TGTGCCAGCAGTTTAGGGACAGGGGGGGAGCAGTACTTC
few	TRBJ2-2	TRBV20-1	14	.	CSAILPVNTGELFF	TGCAGTGCCATCCTCCCAGTGAACACCGGGGAGCTGTTTTTT
few	TRBJ1-5	TRBV7-9	12	.	CASSLKNQPQHF	TGTGCCAGCAGCTTAAAGAATCAGCCCCAGCATTTT
many	TRBJ2-3	TRBV9	21	TRBD2	CASSPLPPGGTSGAAPDTQYF	TGTGCCAGCAGCCCCCTCCCCCCGGGCGGGACTAGCGGGGCCGCCCCAGATACGCAGTATTTT
.	TRBJ2-7	TRBV28	14	.	CASSVYPASYEQYF	TGTGCCAGCAGTGTGTATCCGGCCTCCTACGAGCAGTACTTC
many	TRBJ2-5	TRBV4-1	14	.	CASSLNRQAETQYF	TGCGCCAGCAGCTTGAACCGACAAGCAGAGACCCAGTACTTC
many	TRBJ2-2	TRBV9	16	TRBD1	CASSRRDRVGTGELFF	TGTGCCAGCAGCCGTCGGGACAGGGTTGGAACCGGGGAGCTGTTTTTT
many	TRBJ1-5	TRBV20-1	16	TRBD1	CSAFSRQGFRGQPQHF	TGCAGTGCTTTTTCTAGACAGGGTTTCAGGGGACAGCCCCAGCATTTT
many	TRBJ2-1	TRBV7-7	14	.	CASSLERLGHEQFF	TGTGCTAGCAGCTTAGAACGACTAGGCCATGAGCAGTTCTTC
many	TRBJ2-3	TRBV29-1	15	TRBD2	CSGIQGLARTDTQYF	TGCAGCGGGATCCAAGGACTAGCACGCACAGATACGCAGTATTTT
many	TRBJ2-2	TRBV20-1	15	.	CSARPPRFGTGELFF	TGCAGTGCTAGACCTCCACGATTCGGCACCGGGGAGCTGTTTTTT
many	TRBJ2-5	TRBV6-8	11	.	CASSYAETQYF	TGTGCCAGCAGTTACGCAGAGACCCAGTACTTC
once	TRBJ2-4	TRBV29-1	15	TRBD1	CSASGTGGGKNIQYF	TGCAGCGCATCCGGGACAGGGGGCGGCAAAAACATTCAGTACTTC
.	TRBJ1-1	TRBV18	16	.	CASSQPSGRLNTEAFF	TGTGCCAGCTCACAGCCTTCGGGCCGTCTGAACACTGAAGCTTTCTTT
.	TRBJ2-7	TRBV10-3	17	TRBD1	CAISESGTGPTYYEQYF	TGTGCCATCAGTGAGTCAGGGACAGGGCCTACATACTACGAGCAGTACTTC
many	TRBJ2-1	TRBV20-1	15	TRBD2	CSANPASGANNEQFF	TGCAGTGCCAACCCGGCTAGCGGGGCGAACAATGAGCAGTTCTTC
few	TRBJ2-7	TRBV27	13	.	CASSPGQLYEQYF	TGTGCCAGCAGCCCGGGGCAGCTCTACGAGCAGTACTTC
many	TRBJ2-1	TRBV6-8	15	.	CASSEPPTVTDEQFF	TGTGCCAGCAGTGAACCACCGACAGTCACAGATGAGCAGTTCTTC
many	TRBJ2-2	TRBV9	15	.	CASSVASVSSGELFF	TGTGCCAGCAGCGTCGCGAGTGTTTCGTCCGGGGAGCTGTTTTTT
many	TRBJ2-3	TRBV7-2	12	.	CASSSGTDTRFF	TGTGCCAGCAGCTCAGGCACAGATACGCGTTTTTTT
many	TRBJ2-2	TRBV18	15	TRBD2	CASSPLAGNTGELFF	TGTGCCAGCTCACCACTAGCGGGGAACACCGGGGAGCTGTTTTTT
many	TRBJ1-1	TRBV10-3	13	.	CAISDHGNTEAFF	TGTGCCATCAGTGACCATGGAAACACTGAAGCTTTCTTT
many	TRBJ2-3	TRBV7-2	14	.	CASSKDFSTDTQYF	TGTGCCAGCAGCAAGGATTTCTCGACAGATACGCAGTATTTT
many	TRBJ2-1	TRBV5-1	13	.	CASSSSVGAEQFF	TGCGCCAGCAGCTCGTCCGTGGGGGCTGAGCAGTTCTTC
many	TRBJ1-2	TRBV5-1	17	.	CASSLDATPEGLSGYTF	TGCGCCAGCAGCTTGGATGCGACTCCCGAGGGGCTATCTGGCTACACCTTC
many	TRBJ2-2	TRBV6-1	16	TRBD2	CASSDKAGVNTGELFF	TGTGCCAGCAGTGACAAAGCGGGAGTGAACACCGGGGAGCTGTTTTTT
many	TRBJ1-1	TRBV15	15	.	CATSRDHWGRTEAFF	TGTGCCACCAGCAGAGATCATTGGGGTCGCACTGAAGCTTTCTTT
many	TRBJ2-2	TRBV9	15	.	CASSVDPGNTGELFF	TGTGCCAGCAGCGTAGATCCGGGGAACACCGGGGAGCTGTTTTTT
many	TRBJ2-3	TRBV20-1	14	TRBD1	CSARGQGGTHTQYF	TGCAGTGCTAGAGGACAAGGGGGCACACATACGCAGTATTTT
many	TRBJ2-3	TRBV7-2	19	TRBD2	CASSFLPGLAGGDTDTQYF	TGTGCCAGCAGCTTCCTACCGGGACTAGCGGGGGGGGACACAGATACGCAGTATTTT
many	TRBJ1-6	TRBV4-1	15	.	CASSQQGSYNSPLHF	TGCGCCAGCAGCCAACAGGGCTCCTATAATTCACCCCTCCACTTT
many	TRBJ2-7	TRBV29-1	14	TRBD1	CSVEAGTGSYEQYF	TGCAGCGTTGAAGCCGGGACAGGGAGTTACGAGCAGTACTTC
.	TRBJ2-3	TRBV6-1	13	.	CASMLGGTDTQYF	TGTGCCAGCATGCTAGGGGGCACAGATACGCAGTATTTT
many	TRBJ2-3	TRBV7-9	15	.	CASSLGGVRTDTQYF	TGTGCCAGCAGCTTAGGTGGGGTTCGGACAGATACGCAGTATTTT
few	TRBJ1-1	TRBV6-2/TRBV6-3	14	.	CASSYQGMNTEAFF	TGTGCCAGCAGTTATCAGGGTATGAACACTGAAGCTTTCTTT
few	TRBJ1-3	TRBV7-9	15	TRBD1	CASSMGTGTGNTIYF	TGTGCCAGCAGCATGGGGACAGGGACTGGAAACACCATATATTTT
many	TRBJ1-5	TRBV2	13	.	CASRGTEYQPQHF	TGTGCCAGCAGAGGGACGGAATATCAGCCCCAGCATTTT
many	TRBJ2-3	TRBV7-3	17	TRBD2	CASSLGSLAGSTDTQYF	TGTGCCAGCAGCTTAGGGTCTCTAGCGGGGTCCACAGATACGCAGTATTTT
many	TRBJ2-2	TRBV6-5	17	.	CASRSRLNNLNTGELFF	TGTGCCAGCCGATCCCGCCTTAATAATTTGAACACCGGGGAGCTGTTTTTT
many	TRBJ2-1	TRBV29-1	15	.	CSVGSGAGVSNEQFF	TGCAGCGTTGGTTCCGGGGCAGGGGTTTCCAATGAGCAGTTCTTC